The T cell receptor beta chain described here comes from a study of Ad26.COV2.S vaccination and SARS-CoV-2 variants. The treatment: around 19 received Ad26.COV2.S at low or high dose, single or two shots; 5 received placebo; per-sample allocation not given. Following the first vaccine or placebo injection, samples were taken on day 63. CDR3 length: 15 amino acids. Germline loops: CDR1 SGHAT, CDR2 FQNNGV. V was trimmed by 3 bases and J by 5 bases, leaving 17 bases between them. Only in-frame clones appear in the TCRdb table, and some are missing; sequencing was by immunoSEQ multiplex PCR. This table has approximately 300,000 clones, 86% appearing once.

The chain couples TRBV11-2 to TRBJ2-7; possibly TRBD1 for D (6 bases). The clonotype comes from a person between 18 and 65 years old who received the Ad26.COV2.S COVID-19 vaccine or a placebo. This specimen was peripheral blood, taken in a trial of Ad26.COV2.S vaccine versus placebo. DNA for the CDR3: TGTGCCAGCAGCTTCGTTTGGACAGCATCCCACGAGCAGTACTTC. This codes for CASSFVWTASHEQYF.